This T cell receptor (beta chain) stems from a study of cytomegalovirus exposure and HLA in healthy donors. Broader study findings: Earlier analysis yielded a pattern in which most TCR beta V segments were productive about 90% or about 30% of the time.

Both 60 Vbeta primers and 13 Jbeta primers went into the PCR. Only in-frame clones appear in the TCRdb table, and some are missing; sequencing was by immunoSEQ multiplex PCR. The table includes 150,000 to 200,000 clones, roughly 68% detected once. Concerning this clone: Its antigen is as yet unknown.

This TCR was sampled from a man aged 25 to 45 in good health and CMV-seropositive. The source material was PBMCs.

CDR3 amino acids: CASSSGSLDSNYGYTF. DNA for the CDR3: TGTGCCAGCAGCTCCGGGTCGTTAGATTCTAACTATGGCTACACCTTC. V usage is TRBV7-9 and J usage is TRBJ1-2, with D uncertain. V lost 4 bases, J lost 0 bases, and 15 bases lay in between. CDR1 is SEHNR, CDR2 FQNEAQ, per germline (reference sequence). The CDR3 has 16 amino acids.